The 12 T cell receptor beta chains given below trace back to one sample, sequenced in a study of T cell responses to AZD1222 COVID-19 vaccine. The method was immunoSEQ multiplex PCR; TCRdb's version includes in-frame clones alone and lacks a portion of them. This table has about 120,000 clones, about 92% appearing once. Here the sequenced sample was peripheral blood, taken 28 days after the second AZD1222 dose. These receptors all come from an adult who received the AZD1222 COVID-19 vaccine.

The CDR3 is CASSTGHLSNQPQHF. CDR3 nucleotide sequence: TGTGCCAGCTCCACCGGGCACCTTAGCAATCAGCCCCAGCATTTT. J is TRBJ1-5 and V is TRBV18; no clear D. V was pared by 6 bases and J by 0 bases, with 12 bases between. The V gene's germline CDR1 is KGHSH and CDR2 LQKENI. The CDR3 is 15 amino acids.

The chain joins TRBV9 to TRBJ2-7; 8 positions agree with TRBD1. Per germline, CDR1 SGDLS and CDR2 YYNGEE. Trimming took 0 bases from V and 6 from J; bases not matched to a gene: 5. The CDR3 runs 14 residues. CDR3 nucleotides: TGTGCCAGCAGCGTAGGGACAGGGTATCGCGAGCAGTACTTC. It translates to CASSVGTGYREQYF. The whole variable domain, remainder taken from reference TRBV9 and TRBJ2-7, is DSGVTQTPKHLITATGQRVTLRCSPRSGDLSVYWYQQSLDQGLQFLIQYYNGEERAKGNILERFSAQQFPDLHSELNLSSLELGDSALYFCASSVGTGYREQYFGPGTRLTVT.

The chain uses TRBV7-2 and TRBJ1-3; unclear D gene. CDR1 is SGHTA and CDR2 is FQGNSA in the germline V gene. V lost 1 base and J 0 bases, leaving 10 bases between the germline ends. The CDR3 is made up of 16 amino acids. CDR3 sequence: CASSLGGAASGNTIYF. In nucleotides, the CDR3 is TGTGCCAGCAGCTTAGGAGGCGCCGCCTCTGGAAACACCATATATTTT.

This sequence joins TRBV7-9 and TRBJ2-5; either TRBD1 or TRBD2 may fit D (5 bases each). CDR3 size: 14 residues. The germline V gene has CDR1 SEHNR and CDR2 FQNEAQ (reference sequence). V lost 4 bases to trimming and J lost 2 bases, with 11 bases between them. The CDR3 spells CASSSPGTQETQYF. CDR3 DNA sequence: TGTGCCAGCAGCTCCCCGGGGACGCAAGAGACCCAGTACTTC.

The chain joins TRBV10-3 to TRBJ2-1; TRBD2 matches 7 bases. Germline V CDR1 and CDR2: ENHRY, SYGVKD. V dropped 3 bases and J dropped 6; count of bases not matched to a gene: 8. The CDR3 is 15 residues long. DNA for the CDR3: TGTGCCATCAGTGAACCCTCGGGGGGTTTCAATGAGCAGTTCTTC. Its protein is CAISEPSGGFNEQFF.

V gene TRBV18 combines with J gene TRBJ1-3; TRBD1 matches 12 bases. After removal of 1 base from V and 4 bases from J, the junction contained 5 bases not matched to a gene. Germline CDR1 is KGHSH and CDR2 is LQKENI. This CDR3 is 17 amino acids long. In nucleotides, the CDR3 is TGTGCCAGCTCACCACGGGGACAGGGGGCAGGAGGAAACACCATATATTTT. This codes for CASSPRGQGAGGNTIYF. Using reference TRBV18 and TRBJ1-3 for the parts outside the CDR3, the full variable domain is NAGVMQNPRHLVRRRGQEARLRCSPMKGHSHVYWYRQLPEEGLKFMVYLQKENIIDESGMPKERFSAEFPKEGPSILRIQQVVRGDSAAYFCASSPRGQGAGGNTIYFGEGSWLTVV.

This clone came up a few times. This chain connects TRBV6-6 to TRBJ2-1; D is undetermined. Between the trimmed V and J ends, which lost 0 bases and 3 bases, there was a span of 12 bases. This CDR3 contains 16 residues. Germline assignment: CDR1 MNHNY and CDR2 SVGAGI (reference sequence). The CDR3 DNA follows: TGTGCCAGCAGTTACTCGAAGGCATTCCTCTACAATGAGCAGTTCTTC. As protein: CASSYSKAFLYNEQFF.

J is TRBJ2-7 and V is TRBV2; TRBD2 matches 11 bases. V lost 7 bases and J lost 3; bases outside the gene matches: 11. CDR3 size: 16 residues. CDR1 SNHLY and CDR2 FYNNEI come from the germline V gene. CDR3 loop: CASTGELAGEYYEQYF. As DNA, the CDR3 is TGTGCCAGCACGGGGGAACTAGCGGGAGAGTACTACGAGCAGTACTTC.

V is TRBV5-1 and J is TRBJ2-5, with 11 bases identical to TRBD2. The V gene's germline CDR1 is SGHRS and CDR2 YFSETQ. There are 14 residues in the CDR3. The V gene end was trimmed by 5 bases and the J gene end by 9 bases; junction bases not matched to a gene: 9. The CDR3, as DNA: TGCGCCAGCAGGGACGGGCCTAGCGGGGGGTCCCAGTACTTC. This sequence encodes CASRDGPSGGSQYF.

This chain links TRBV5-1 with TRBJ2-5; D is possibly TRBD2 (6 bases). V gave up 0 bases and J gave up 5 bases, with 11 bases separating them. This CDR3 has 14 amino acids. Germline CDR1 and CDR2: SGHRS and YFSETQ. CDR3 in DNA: TGCGCCAGCAGCTTGGGCGGGACCGGGGAGACCCAGTACTTC. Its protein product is CASSLGGTGETQYF.

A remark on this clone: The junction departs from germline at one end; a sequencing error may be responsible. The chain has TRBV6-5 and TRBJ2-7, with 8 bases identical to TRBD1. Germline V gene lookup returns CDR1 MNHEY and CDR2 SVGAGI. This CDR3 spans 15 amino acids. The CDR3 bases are TGTGCCACCAGTACCACCCAGGGGGCCTACCGGGGGCAGTACTTC. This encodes CATSTTQGAYRGQYF.

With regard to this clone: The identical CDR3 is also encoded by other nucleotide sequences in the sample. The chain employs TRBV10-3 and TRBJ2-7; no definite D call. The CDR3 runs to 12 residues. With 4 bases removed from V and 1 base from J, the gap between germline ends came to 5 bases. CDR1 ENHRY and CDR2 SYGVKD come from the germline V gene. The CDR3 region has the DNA TGTGCCATCAGTGGGGGTTCCTACGAGCAGTACTTC. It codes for CAISGGSYEQYF.